The 8 T cell receptor beta chains presented below share a single source sample, sequenced in a study of resident and recirculating memory T cells in vitiligo. TCRdb's copy holds only in-frame clones and misses some; the assay was immunoSEQ multiplex PCR. The sample contains roughly 42,000 clones, about 93% of which appear only once. Sequencing was carried out using blood. The receptor source for this set is a male donor with vitiligo.

The rearrangement uses TRBV4-1 and TRBJ2-2; maybe TRBD1 (6 bases). The V gene lost 3 bases and the J gene lost 6 bases, with 20 bases spanning the gap. This CDR3 contains 17 residues. The germline CDR1 and CDR2 sequences are MGHRA and YSYEKL. The CDR3 protein is CASSQGTRAASPGELFF. CDR3 bases: TGCGCCAGCAGCCAGGGGACACGGGCGGCGAGCCCCGGGGAGCTGTTTTTT.

This chain joins TRBV19 and TRBJ1-2; 11 bases fit TRBD1. CDR1 LNHDA and CDR2 SQIVND come from the germline V gene (reference sequence). The V and J ends lost 7 bases and 7 bases, in that order; junction bases with no gene match: 5. This CDR3 has 13 amino acids. The CDR3 coding sequence is TGTGCCAGTACCACGGACAGGGGGCTTGGCTACACCTTC. It yields the protein CASTTDRGLGYTF. The full variable domain, in which reference TRBV19 and TRBJ1-2 provide the parts outside the CDR3, is DGGITQSPKYLFRKEGQNVTLSCEQNLNHDAMYWYRQDPGQGLRLIYYSQIVNDFQKGDIAEGYSVSREKKESFPLTVTSAQKNPTAFYLCASTTDRGLGYTFGSGTRLTVV.

The CDR3 region is CASSSTGGYTF. The DNA of the CDR3 is TGTGCCAGCAGTTCTACGGGGGGCTACACCTTC. This sequence joins TRBV25-1 and TRBJ1-2; D gene ambiguous. Germline lookup yields CDR1 MGHDK and CDR2 SYGVNS. This CDR3 has 11 amino acids. V lost 5 bases to trimming and J lost 8 bases, with 9 bases between them.

The chain is built from TRBV11-3 and TRBJ2-1; 10 nucleotides agree with TRBD2. Unmatched junction bases numbered 8, after V lost 6 bases and J lost 6 bases. The CDR3 consists of 15 residues. The V gene's germline CDR1 is SGHNT and CDR2 YENEEA. CDR3 nucleotides: TGTGCCAGCAGGGGGCGGCTAGCGGGGGTCAATGAGCAGTTCTTC. This encodes CASRGRLAGVNEQFF.

The J gene is TRBJ1-6, the V gene TRBV7-9, with a possible D match to TRBD1 (6 bases). The CDR3 covers 13 residues. The V and J ends lost 5 bases and 13 bases respectively, with 15 bases between them. The germline gives CDR1 SEHNR, CDR2 FQNEAQ (reference sequence). The CDR3 here is CASSQGGASPLHF. For the CDR3, the DNA is TGTGCCAGCAGCCAAGGGGGGGCGAGTCCCCTCCACTTT.

This chain connects TRBV6-1 to TRBJ1-1; D unclear. CDR1 and CDR2 (germline): MNHNS, SASEGT. The CDR3 has 13 residues. The V gene lost 2 bases and the J gene lost 6 bases, with 10 bases spanning the gap. The chain's CDR3 is CASSEPPGSEAFF. The CDR3, as DNA: TGTGCCAGCAGTGAACCCCCGGGTTCTGAAGCTTTCTTT.

The chain is built from TRBV30 and TRBJ1-2, with D tentatively TRBD1 (5 bases). Per germline, CDR1 GTSNPN and CDR2 SVGIG (reference sequence). The CDR3 loop spans 13 amino acids. V lost 0 bases and J lost 4, with 9 bases in between. The CDR3 sequence is CAWSVVGGYGYTF. For the CDR3, the DNA is TGTGCCTGGAGTGTAGTCGGGGGCTATGGCTACACCTTC.

This chain links TRBV30 with TRBJ2-2; possible D gene TRBD2, 5 bases. V was pared by 5 bases and J by 10 bases, with 14 bases between. CDR1 is GTSNPN and CDR2 is SVGIG in the germline V gene (reference sequence). The CDR3 runs 12 residues. In DNA, the CDR3 is TGTGCCTGGCGTTGGACTCGTGAGGAGCTGTTTTTT. Its translation: CAWRWTREELFF.